This T cell receptor (beta chain) was observed in a study of OX40 agonist ivuxolimab in advanced cancers. Concerning this clone: Its antigen is unknown.

The assay was immunoSEQ multiplex PCR, and TCRdb's table has in-frame clones only and misses some. The table shows about 60,000 clones, with approximately 91% occurring only once. Study outcomes and limitations: Clonal expansion in partial responders at 0.1-3.0 mg/kg ranked among the lowest. There was clonal expansion of CD4+ and CD8+ blood T cells by week 6 at 0.1 to 3.0 mg/kg.

The CDR3 totals 14 residues. V dropped 10 bases and J dropped 5; count of bases not matched to a gene: 11. Per the germline V gene, CDR1 is ENHRY and CDR2 is SYGVKD. The TCR comes from an adult with an advanced solid tumor such as melanoma, head and neck, liver or kidney cancer. This material consisted of CD4+ or CD8+ T cells sorted from blood, taken in a trial of the OX40 agonist ivuxolimab. V is TRBV10-3 and J is TRBJ1-5; 7 bases line up with TRBD1. CDR3 bases: TGTGCCACCCAACAGGGGAGTGGAGATCAGCCCCAGCATTTT. It translates to CATQQGSGDQPQHF.